The clone carrying this T cell receptor (beta chain) occurred a few times. The data stem from a study of T cells in Graves' hyperthyroidism and ophthalmopathy. Disease lasting under 3 months, a NOSPECS grade of at least 4, and a Clinical Activity Score of at least 3 were features of the ophthalmopathy patients. Criteria for exclusion of patients were uncontrolled infection, other autoimmune disease, pregnancy or lactation. The PBMCs had their origin in more than 9.5 ml of fresh peripheral blood. Germline lookup yields CDR1 SGHRS and CDR2 YFSETQ. Trimming took 5 bases from V and 2 from J, leaving 17 bases between them. The CDR3 has 15 amino acids. The source material, RNA transcripts, was used to amplify TCR beta CDR3 regions. TCR CDR3 regions were first amplified by RT-PCR with HTBI primers. TCRdb used MiXCR to reprocess the multiplex PCR reads, holding one entry per CDR3 protein. The sample has a few hundred thousand distinct CDR3 sequences; approximately 17% are singletons.

The sample consisted of blood. The V call is TRBV5-1, the J call TRBJ2-7, with D perhaps TRBD2 (7 bases). The TCR comes from a woman aged 55-75 years with Graves' ophthalmopathy. The CDR3 spells CASSGGGRTTYEQYF. In DNA form, the CDR3 reads TGCGCCAGCAGTGGGGGGGGCAGGACAACCTACGAGCAGTACTTC.